This passage covers 32 T cell receptor beta chains from one sample sequenced in a study of CD8 T cells in Susac syndrome. After extraction with the RNeasy kit, about 0.45 to 1 ug of the RNA was reverse transcribed using random hexamers. TCRdb re-called the immunoSEQ multiplex PCR reads through MiXCR, storing one row per CDR3 protein. The data hold a few hundred thousand distinct CDR3 sequences, with roughly 96% observed a single time. What was sequenced was CD4+ T cells from PBMCs. The receptors come from a human donor with multiple sclerosis.

This chain joins TRBV5-1 and TRBJ2-7; the match to TRBD1 covers 7 bases. This CDR3 comprises 16 residues. CDR1 is SGHRS and CDR2 is YFSETQ in the germline V gene. V trimming: 4 bases; J trimming: 0 bases; junction bases outside the gene matches: 10. The DNA of the CDR3 is TGCGCCAGCAGCCAGGAAGGACAGGCAAGCTCCTACGAGCAGTACTTC. This sequence encodes CASSQEGQASSYEQYF.

V usage is TRBV3-1 and J usage is TRBJ2-7, with TRBD2 identical over 9 bases. Per germline, CDR1 LGHDT and CDR2 YNNKEL (reference sequence). The CDR3 sequence is 15 residues long. With V trimmed by 4 bases and J by 3 bases, 7 bases remained unmatched. In DNA, the CDR3 is TGTGCCAGCAGCCCCGCGGCGGGGGGGTACTACGAGCAGTACTTC. It encodes CASSPAAGGYYEQYF.

The V and J genes are TRBV18 and TRBJ1-5; possibly TRBD1 for D (5 bases). The length of the CDR3 is 13 residues. The ends were cut back, 4 bases at V and 11 bases at J, with 15 bases in the middle. CDR1 KGHSH and CDR2 LQKENI come from the germline V gene. The CDR3 DNA follows: TGTGCCAGCTCACGGGACGGGAACTGGGCCCAGCATTTT. This sequence encodes CASSRDGNWAQHF. Looking up the rest from reference TRBV18 and TRBJ1-5 gives the full variable domain: NAGVMQNPRHLVRRRGQEARLRCSPMKGHSHVYWYRQLPEEGLKFMVYLQKENIIDESGMPKERFSAEFPKEGPSILRIQQVVRGDSAAYFCASSRDGNWAQHFGDGTRLSIL.

The rearrangement uses TRBV7-8 and TRBJ1-5; the D gene is possibly TRBD1 (6 bases). Germline values: CDR1 SGHVS, CDR2 FQNEAQ. This CDR3 is 16 amino acids long. Trimming removed 5 bases at V and 4 bases at J, with 18 bases between. The CDR3 loop reads CASSPQVAGVNQPQHF. The CDR3 DNA reads as TGTGCCAGCAGCCCCCAAGTCGCAGGGGTAAATCAGCCCCAGCATTTT.

This chain joins TRBV19 and TRBJ2-1; 8 bases are shared with TRBD2. The trim removed 4 bases at V and 15 bases at J, leaving 5 bases unmatched. The germline gives CDR1 LNHDA, CDR2 SQIVND (reference sequence). The CDR3 length is 11 residues. In DNA, the CDR3 is TGTGCCAGTAGTACGGGACTAGTCACGTTCTTC. It yields the protein CASSTGLVTFF.

The chain recombines TRBV30 with TRBJ2-3; tentative D call: TRBD2 (5 bases). Germline CDR1 GTSNPN, CDR2 SVGIG (reference sequence). Between the trimmed V and J ends, which lost 5 bases and 6 bases, there was a span of 12 bases. The CDR3 consists of 12 residues. CDR3 nucleotide sequence: TGTGCCTGGGGGTTAGCGAGGGATACGCAGTATTTT. It codes for CAWGLARDTQYF.

The chain combines TRBV6-6 with TRBJ2-3, with 7 bases fitting TRBD2. CDR3 length: 14 residues. The germline gives CDR1 MNHNY, CDR2 SVGAGI (reference sequence). Germline trimming cut 8 bases from V and 2 bases from J; bases unmatched to any gene: 7. The CDR3 loop is CASRSGGLTDTQYF. CDR3 bases: TGTGCCAGCCGATCGGGGGGTCTCACAGATACGCAGTATTTT.

The chain uses TRBV29-1 and TRBJ1-1, with D uncertain. V lost 4 bases and J lost 3, with 9 bases in between. The CDR3 runs 12 residues. The V gene's germline CDR1 is SQVTM and CDR2 ANQGSEA. CDR3 sequence: CSVARRDTEAFF. CDR3 nucleotides: TGCAGCGTTGCCCGGAGGGACACTGAAGCTTTCTTT.

The chain employs TRBV11-2 and TRBJ2-7; D gene uncertain. The germline gives CDR1 SGHAT, CDR2 FQNNGV. With 0 bases removed from V and 6 bases from J, the gap between germline ends came to 9 bases. The CDR3 covers 13 residues. The CDR3 sequence is CASSLELQTEQYF. In DNA form, the CDR3 reads TGTGCCAGCAGCTTAGAGTTACAGACCGAGCAGTACTTC. Full variable domain (missing parts from reference TRBV11-2 and TRBJ2-7): EAGVAQSPRYKIIEKRQSVAFWCNPISGHATLYWYQQILGQGPKLLIQFQNNGVVDDSQLPKDRFSAERLKGVDSTLKIQPAKLEDSAVYLCASSLELQTEQYFGPGTRLTVT.

The genes are TRBV27 and TRBJ2-1; no reliable D call. Germline lookup yields CDR1 MNHEY and CDR2 SMNVEV (reference sequence). Trimming stripped 6 bases from V and 6 bases from J, with 12 bases between. The CDR3 consists of 13 residues. This chain's CDR3 is CASRPLPSNEQFF. The CDR3 nucleotides read TGTGCCAGCAGGCCCCTCCCCAGCAATGAGCAGTTCTTC.

In this sample, this clonotype turned up a few times. This sequence joins TRBV28 and TRBJ2-3, with a weak D call TRBD1 (5 bases). CDR1 MDHEN and CDR2 SYDVKM come from the germline V gene. The ends were cut back, 8 bases at V and 0 bases at J, with 9 bases in the middle. The CDR3 runs to 13 residues. This CDR3 is CASSSGSTDTQYF. DNA of the CDR3: TGTGCCAGCTCGTCAGGGAGCACAGATACGCAGTATTTT. Looking up the rest from reference TRBV28 and TRBJ2-3 gives the full variable domain: DVKVTQSSRYLVKRTGEKVFLECVQDMDHENMFWYRQDPGLGLRLIYFSYDVKMKEKGDIPEGYSVSREKKERFSLILESASTNQTSMYLCASSSGSTDTQYFGPGTRLTVL.

The genes are TRBV6-5 and TRBJ2-7; TRBD1 is a possible D gene (6 bases). CDR1 and CDR2 from the germline V gene are MNHEY and SVGAGI. The CDR3 consists of 15 residues. Trimming removed 6 bases from V and 0 bases from J, with 15 bases in between. CDR3: CASRGIGQYSYEQYF. CDR3 nucleotides: TGTGCCAGCAGGGGAATAGGACAGTACTCCTACGAGCAGTACTTC.

The V gene is TRBV29-1, the J gene TRBJ1-1; TRBD1 might be the D (5 bases). The length of the CDR3 is 13 residues. Germline lookup yields CDR1 SQVTM and CDR2 ANQGSEA. Trimming removed 3 bases at V and 0 bases at J, with 8 bases between. The CDR3 DNA reads TGCAGCGTTGATGGGGGGTTGAACACTGAAGCTTTCTTT. Translation: CSVDGGLNTEAFF. The variable domain in full, completed from reference TRBV29-1 and TRBJ1-1, reads SAVISQKPSRDICQRGTSLTIQCQVDSQVTMMFWYRQQPGQSLTLIATANQGSEATYESGFVIDKFPISRPNLTFSTLTVSNMSPEDSSIYLCSVDGGLNTEAFFGQGTRLTVV.

The chain employs TRBV7-8 and TRBJ1-5, with TRBD1 matching over 7 bases. Germline values: CDR1 SGHVS, CDR2 FQNEAQ. V gave up 0 bases and J gave up 1 base; unmatched junction bases: 3. This CDR3 comprises 16 residues. The DNA for the CDR3 is TGTGCCAGCAGCTTAGCAGGGGGCAGGAGCAATCAGCCCCAGCATTTT. Translating it yields CASSLAGGRSNQPQHF. The entire variable domain, with the rest obtained from reference TRBV7-8 and TRBJ1-5, is as follows: GAGVSQSPRYKVAKRGQDVALRCDPISGHVSLFWYQQALGQGPEFLTYFQNEAQLDKSGLPSDRFFAERPEGSVSTLKIQRTQQEDSAVYLCASSLAGGRSNQPQHFGDGTRLSIL.

The chain combines TRBV2 with TRBJ1-2; possibly TRBD1 for D (6 bases). Germline lookup yields CDR1 SNHLY and CDR2 FYNNEI. V shed 10 bases and J shed 5 bases, with 17 bases lying between them. The CDR3 consists of 13 residues. CDR3 sequence (DNA): TGTGCCAAGCACAGGGCATCGGGGTATGGCTACACCTTC. Amino acids: CAKHRASGYGYTF.

This rearrangement joins TRBV19 to TRBJ1-1; 7 bases align to TRBD1. The CDR3 contains 15 residues. The V segment lost 11 bases and the J segment 0 bases; nucleotides outside the gene matches: 12. Germline-derived CDR1 and CDR2 are LNHDA and SQIVND (reference sequence). The CDR3 region is CAATGTVNMNTEAFF. Written as DNA, the CDR3 is TGTGCCGCAACCGGGACAGTTAACATGAACACTGAAGCTTTCTTT.

The CDR3 bases are TGCAGTGCTGATCCCTTGGGGACTAGCGGATTGGAGACCCAGTACTTC. This sequence encodes CSADPLGTSGLETQYF. The genes are TRBV20-1 and TRBJ2-5; 11 bases are a match to TRBD2. CDR3 size: 16 residues. Germline V gene data show CDR1 as DFQATT and CDR2 as SNEGSKA (reference sequence). V lost 5 bases, J lost 5 bases, and 13 bases stayed unmatched.

This clonotype appeared once. The J gene is TRBJ2-3, the V gene TRBV20-1; D uncertain. The germline gives CDR1 DFQATT, CDR2 SNEGSKA (reference sequence). The CDR3 length is 10 residues. Deletions cut 3 bases from V and 6 bases from J, with 4 bases between. CDR3 sequence reads: CSASADTQYF. The CDR3 nucleotides are TGCAGTGCTAGTGCCGATACGCAGTATTTT.

As to this clonotype: Sequence at one end of the junction differs from germline and may be a read error. The genes are TRBV2 and TRBJ2-3, with D possibly TRBD2 on 6 matching bases. This CDR3 spans 13 amino acids. CDR1 is SNHLY and CDR2 is FYNNEI in the germline V gene. CDR3 loop: CASSAVPWGLPGF. CDR3 sequence (DNA): TGTGCCAGCAGTGCGGTGCCATGGGGACTCCCAGGTTTT.

The rearrangement links TRBV20-1 to TRBJ2-7; 9 bases map to TRBD1. The CDR3 loop spans 15 amino acids. Germline V CDR1 and CDR2: DFQATT, SNEGSKA (reference sequence). Trimming cost V 0 bases and J 6 bases; bases outside gene matches: 9. The CDR3 spells CSARDSRTGEFEQYF. The CDR3 DNA is TGCAGTGCTAGAGATTCTCGGACAGGGGAGTTCGAGCAGTACTTC.

This chain connects TRBV30 to TRBJ2-7, with 7 nucleotides matching TRBD2. Germline assignment: CDR1 GTSNPN and CDR2 SVGIG (reference sequence). This CDR3 is 14 amino acids long. Trimming cost V 5 bases and J 0 bases; bases outside gene matches: 7. This CDR3 reads CAWRLSGSSYEQYF. The DNA of the CDR3 is TGTGCCTGGCGACTTAGCGGGTCCTCCTACGAGCAGTACTTC.

The chain links TRBV7-2 to TRBJ2-3; D is unresolved. V was cut by 1 base and J by 0 bases, with 5 bases left in between. Germline assignment: CDR1 SGHTA and CDR2 FQGNSA. There are 14 residues in the CDR3. CDR3 coding DNA: TGTGCCAGCAGCTTAGATCGTAGCACAGATACGCAGTATTTT. It translates to CASSLDRSTDTQYF.

This chain joins TRBV20-1 and TRBJ2-7; a possible D gene is TRBD1 (5 bases). This CDR3 spans 15 amino acids. The ends were cut back, 0 bases at V and 0 bases at J, with 12 bases in the middle. The germline CDR1 and CDR2 sequences are DFQATT and SNEGSKA (reference sequence). CDR3 nucleotide sequence: TGCAGTGCTAGAGATGGTAGGGGCCTCTCCTACGAGCAGTACTTC. This translates into CSARDGRGLSYEQYF.

The sample holds one count of this clonotype. The chain links TRBV3-1 to TRBJ1-2; D ambiguous. The CDR3 sequence is 14 residues long. The germline CDR1 and CDR2 sequences are LGHDT and YNNKEL (reference sequence). V was cut by 7 bases and J by 0 bases, with 12 bases left in between. CDR3 nucleotide sequence: TGTGCCAGCATGCCAAGTGGAGCTAACTATGGCTACACCTTC. Residues: CASMPSGANYGYTF.

The CDR3 nucleotides read TGCAGTGCTATTAGCGGGAGGGGAATCAATGAGCAGTTCTTC. The encoded protein is CSAISGRGINEQFF. The J gene is TRBJ2-1, the V gene TRBV20-1, with 11 positions matching TRBD2. CDR1 is DFQATT and CDR2 is SNEGSKA in the germline V gene (reference sequence). The CDR3 sequence is 14 residues long. Unmatched junction bases numbered 5, after V lost 4 bases and J lost 6 bases.

The chain combines TRBV20-1 with TRBJ2-5, with 10 bases fitting TRBD2. V shed 0 bases, J shed 1 base, and the junction held 5 bases outside the gene matches. CDR3 length: 16 residues. Germline-derived CDR1 and CDR2 are DFQATT and SNEGSKA (reference sequence). CDR3 sequence (DNA): TGCAGTGCTAGAGAACTACTAGCGGGACTCCAAGAGACCCAGTACTTC. It codes for CSARELLAGLQETQYF.

This chain uses TRBV27 with TRBJ2-7; 7 nucleotides align to TRBD2. The CDR3 totals 15 residues. In germline, CDR1 is MNHEY, CDR2 SMNVEV (reference sequence). V trimming: 4 bases; J trimming: 3 bases; junction bases outside the gene matches: 9. The CDR3 is CASSSPLAGVYEQYF. Written as DNA, the CDR3 is TGTGCCAGCAGTTCCCCCCTTGCGGGAGTCTACGAGCAGTACTTC.

The genes are TRBV12-3 or TRBV12-4 and TRBJ1-5, with D possibly matching TRBD1 (5 bases). This CDR3 has 13 residues. Deletions cut 5 bases from V and 3 bases from J, with 8 bases between. The CDR3 DNA follows: TGTGCCAGCAGTCCCGGGGCCAATCAGCCCCAGCATTTT. Protein: CASSPGANQPQHF.

V gene TRBV14 combines with J gene TRBJ2-1; D unresolved. The length of the CDR3 is 13 residues. The germline V and J ends were trimmed by 4 bases and 7 bases, with 11 bases remaining between them. Germline lookup yields CDR1 SGHDN and CDR2 FVKESK. CDR3: CASSPIGENEQFF. As DNA, the CDR3 is TGTGCCAGCAGCCCCATAGGAGAAAATGAGCAGTTCTTC. The variable domain in full, completed from reference TRBV14 and TRBJ2-1, reads EAGVTQFPSHSVIEKGQTVTLRCDPISGHDNLYWYRRVMGKEIKFLLHFVKESKQDESGMPNNRFLAERTGGTYSTLKVQPAELEDSGVYFCASSPIGENEQFFGPGTRLTVL.

The gene calls are TRBV9 and TRBJ2-1, with a weak D call TRBD1 (6 bases). With 0 bases removed from V and 8 bases from J, the gap between germline ends came to 15 bases. This CDR3 contains 15 residues. Germline V gene data show CDR1 as SGDLS and CDR2 as YYNGEE. CDR3 nucleotide sequence: TGTGCCAGCAGCGTAGTGGGTAGGGCAGGGGATGAGCAGTTCTTC. Translating gives CASSVVGRAGDEQFF.

The chain combines TRBV5-1 with TRBJ2-1, with a weak D call TRBD2 (5 bases). The length of the CDR3 is 16 residues. The germline CDR1 and CDR2 sequences are SGHRS and YFSETQ. V lost 4 bases and J lost 4, with 18 bases in between. The CDR3 loop reads CASSLPGSGEYNEQFF. The CDR3 bases are TGCGCCAGCAGCCTCCCAGGAAGCGGAGAATACAATGAGCAGTTCTTC.

This chain uses TRBV23-1 with TRBJ2-1; no definite D call. TRBV23-1 is treated as an ORF (open reading frame) with a function not yet certain. The CDR3 is 9 amino acids. V was clipped by 11 bases and J by 9 bases, with 8 bases between them. CDR3 DNA: TGCGCCTTAGGTATTGAGCAGTTCTTC. It encodes CALGIEQFF.